The entry that follows covers one T cell receptor beta chain sequence. The antigen it recognizes is unknown. No base quality information exists; no much larger clone differs at one position. CDR1 and CDR2 are drawn from the germline V gene: MNHEY, SVGAGI. Including the terminal cysteine and phenylalanine, the CDR3 comprises 13 residues. CDR3 DNA only is kept here, 39 bases in frame from base 1. V loses 5 bases of germline sequence and J loses 8 bases, and the interval between the two ends is 12 bases. This entry comes from a study of cytomegalovirus exposure and HLA in healthy donors (dated by TCRdb to 2016 to 2017). Context from the whole study: According to a later analysis, the roughly 120 validation repertoires were produced on the same platform as the roughly 700 repertoires of the first cohort. The study aimed to test whether signatures of past pathogen exposure could be identified by cataloging public T cell receptors. Besides the first cohort of roughly 660 subjects, a separate validation cohort made up of 90 to 150 different subjects was used. The study combined high-throughput TCR immunosequencing, statistical association of individual TCRs with disease status, and machine learning to predict cytomegalovirus infection status.

The donors belonged to the validation cohort of 120 subjects, which was separate from the approximately 700-subject first cohort. Overall study results and their limits: In a later analysis, TCRs clustered in the first cohort were found to also tend to co-occur in the approximately 110 validation repertoires, with approximately 95% of cluster scores above 0. A few of the identified cytomegalovirus-associated TCR beta chains were confirmed in vitro to be specific for cytomegalovirus antigens. In both the original and validation cohorts, the classifier was reported to diagnose cytomegalovirus status with high specificity and sensitivity. The study gave a list of over 150 TCR beta chains associated with cytomegalovirus. The authors suggested that the approach could potentially be extended to other disease states and immunological phenotypes. Most TCR sequences were seen in very few donors, while some public TCRs were found in many individuals. The validation cohort had no HLA typing available for a later analysis, so co-occurrence within that cohort was assessed over all 120 or so repertoires.

The library came from the immunoSEQ multiplex PCR assay. From the authors' description of their analysis: To diagnose cytomegalovirus status from the catalog of TCR beta chain sequences, a statistical classification framework was built. The clones in this table, taken by TCRdb from immuneACCESS, are in-frame only. Not every clone is retained; where verified, under half of the shortfall comes from an unresolved V gene, and the cause of the rest is unknown. That table furnishes V, J and clone size, whereas the DNA furnished D and trimming. In this sample the table shows some 110,000 clones, approximately 85% of which occur a single time. The ten top clones hold around 5% of the sample.

Recombination linked TRBV6-5 to TRBJ1-4, with no reliable assignment of the D segment. The origin of this receptor is a man younger than 30 in good health and CMV-seronegative. The sequenced material came from PBMCs. The sequenced DNA is TGTGCCAGCAGTCAAGCGTCGAGGGAAAAACTGTTTTTT. Its translation reads: CASSQASREKLFF.